These T cell receptor beta chains were read from a single sample in a study of blood T cells in healthy people across ages. Using its own MiXCR run on the 5' RACE reads, TCRdb lists one record per CDR3 protein. Of roughly 860,000 distinct CDR3 sequences in the sample, approximately 67% were seen once. Sequenced material: blood. Source of these receptors: a young man in good health. CDR3s include the opening cysteine and the closing phenylalanine or tryptophan. Each record gives: V gene, J gene, CDR3 protein.

V gene: TRBV3-1
J gene: TRBJ2-1
CDR3 protein: CASSQGLRAGGYNEQFF

V gene: TRBV6-1
J gene: TRBJ2-1
CDR3 protein: CASTERWLAGGGSYNEQFF

V gene: TRBV7-9
J gene: TRBJ2-7
CDR3 protein: CASSFGSSGSYEQYF

V gene: TRBV29-1
J gene: TRBJ2-7
CDR3 protein: CSASIDRGAYEQYF

V gene: TRBV12-3/TRBV12-4
J gene: TRBJ2-5
CDR3 protein: CASSPPGAEYF

V gene: TRBV27
J gene: TRBJ2-5
CDR3 protein: CASSFTQSQETQYF

V gene: TRBV7-2
J gene: TRBJ2-3
CDR3 protein: CASSLEASDTQYF

V gene: TRBV6-6
J gene: TRBJ1-6
CDR3 protein: CASSYRENSPLHF

V gene: TRBV9
J gene: TRBJ2-1
CDR3 protein: CASSATSGLAGPNEQFF

V gene: TRBV10-3
J gene: NA
CDR3 protein: CAISGTAQLAAQETQYF

V gene: TRBV7-9
J gene: TRBJ2-3
CDR3 protein: CASGIAGGGDTQYF

V gene: TRBV7-9
J gene: TRBJ1-1
CDR3 protein: CASSLQEMNTEAFF

V gene: TRBV7-9
J gene: TRBJ2-4
CDR3 protein: CASSPSLAGTKNIQYF

V gene: TRBV7-9
J gene: TRBJ2-5
CDR3 protein: CASSLGNLREETQYF

V gene: TRBV29-1
J gene: TRBJ2-3
CDR3 protein: CSVGVGLTDTQYF

V gene: TRBV20-1
J gene: TRBJ2-1
CDR3 protein: CSGGGGPDRANEQFF

V gene: TRBV27
J gene: TRBJ2-1
CDR3 protein: CASSRYMSGGLNEQFF

V gene: TRBV29-1
J gene: TRBJ2-7
CDR3 protein: CSYTGTGIYEQYF

V gene: TRBV24-1
J gene: TRBJ1-2
CDR3 protein: CATSDLEANYGYTF

V gene: TRBV3-1
J gene: TRBJ2-3
CDR3 protein: CASSRQGPTDTQYF

V gene: TRBV5-6
J gene: TRBJ2-7
CDR3 protein: CASSLQPGGREQYF

V gene: TRBV7-2
J gene: TRBJ2-5
CDR3 protein: CASSFPSVRETQYF

V gene: TRBV20-1
J gene: TRBJ2-7
CDR3 protein: CSATKPAGTAFYEQYF

V gene: TRBV5-1
J gene: TRBJ2-1
CDR3 protein: CASKSGQGSYNEQFF

V gene: TRBV6-6
J gene: TRBJ1-1
CDR3 protein: CASSNSPYTEAFF

V gene: TRBV2
J gene: TRBJ2-1
CDR3 protein: CACYGGYSYNEQFF

V gene: TRBV3-1
J gene: TRBJ2-4
CDR3 protein: CASSQEIGLPKNIQYF

V gene: TRBV7-9
J gene: TRBJ2-7
CDR3 protein: CASSSPGPEQYF

V gene: TRBV9
J gene: TRBJ2-7
CDR3 protein: CASSNTTGVEAYEQYF

V gene: TRBV7-2
J gene: TRBJ2-7
CDR3 protein: CASSLVRGSHEQYF

V gene: TRBV7-2
J gene: TRBJ2-1
CDR3 protein: CAGTRQGATEQFF

V gene: TRBV29-1
J gene: TRBJ2-7
CDR3 protein: CSVAVAGFYEQYF

V gene: TRBV9
J gene: TRBJ2-1
CDR3 protein: CASSPTGQLASHNEQFF

V gene: TRBV7-2
J gene: NA
CDR3 protein: CASSSDLQPQYF

V gene: TRBV5-1
J gene: TRBJ2-1
CDR3 protein: CASRQLTGLLHNEQFF

V gene: TRBV28
J gene: TRBJ2-7
CDR3 protein: CASSHPSGQGDEQYF

V gene: TRBV7-9
J gene: TRBJ2-7
CDR3 protein: CASSLATGDHSYEQYF